A selection of T cell receptor beta chains follows, all from one sample in a study of cytomegalovirus exposure and HLA in healthy donors. Using immunoSEQ multiplex PCR, the repertoire was profiled, and TCRdb retains in-frame clones only, with some absent. The data hold some 120,000 clones, with 94% observed a single time. Sequencing was performed on PBMCs. These receptors were collected from a woman aged 18-30 years in good health and CMV-seronegative. Each CDR3 is given with its conserved first and last residue. The order of the fields is CDR3 length, J gene, D gene, V gene, CDR3 protein, CDR3 DNA. D genes are given only for firm matches.

14	TRBJ2-3	.	TRBV6-5	CASRPTKSTDTQYF	TGTGCCAGCAGGCCTACTAAAAGCACAGATACGCAGTATTTT
14	TRBJ1-1	.	TRBV6-5	CASRPGLSSTEAFF	TGTGCCAGCAGACCCGGGTTATCATCCACTGAAGCTTTCTTT
14	TRBJ1-3	.	TRBV6-5	CASREVLSGNTIYF	TGTGCCTCTAGGGAGGTCCTCTCTGGAAACACCATATATTTT
15	TRBJ1-1	TRBD1	TRBV5-4	CASSLGQGEMTEAFF	TGTGCCAGCAGCTTGGGACAGGGAGAGATGACTGAAGCTTTCTTT
14	TRBJ1-2	.	TRBV5-6	CASSLALADYGYTF	TGTGCCAGCAGCTTGGCCTTGGCCGACTATGGCTACACCTTC
16	TRBJ2-5	TRBD2	TRBV4-1	CASSQISGGWERTQYF	TGCGCCAGCAGCCAAATCAGCGGGGGGTGGGAGCGGACCCAGTACTTC
14	TRBJ2-7	.	TRBV6-6	CASRRGQGSWEQYF	TGTGCCAGCAGGCGCGGACAAGGTTCCTGGGAGCAGTACTTC
14	TRBJ2-1	.	TRBV19	CASSIDRGTNEQFF	TGTGCCAGTAGTATAGATCGGGGGACCAATGAGCAGTTCTTC
14	TRBJ2-7	TRBD2	TRBV19	CASRGLAAVGEQYF	TGTGCCAGTAGGGGACTAGCGGCCGTCGGCGAGCAGTACTTC
18	TRBJ2-6	TRBD1	TRBV7-2	CASSLNTGGSTGANVLTF	TGTGCCAGCAGTCTCAATACAGGGGGCTCAACTGGGGCCAACGTCCTGACTTTC